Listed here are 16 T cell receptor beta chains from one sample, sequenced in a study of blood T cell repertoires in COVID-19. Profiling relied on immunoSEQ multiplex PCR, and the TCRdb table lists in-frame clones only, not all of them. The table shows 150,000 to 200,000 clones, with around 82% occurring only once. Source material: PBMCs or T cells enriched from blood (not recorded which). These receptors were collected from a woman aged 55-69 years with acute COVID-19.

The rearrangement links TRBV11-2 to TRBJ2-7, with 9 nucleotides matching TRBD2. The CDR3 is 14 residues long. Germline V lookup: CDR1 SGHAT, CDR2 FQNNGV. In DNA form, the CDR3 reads TGTGCCAGCAGCAATAGCGGGGGCTCCCACGAGCAGTACGTC. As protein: CASSNSGGSHEQYV.

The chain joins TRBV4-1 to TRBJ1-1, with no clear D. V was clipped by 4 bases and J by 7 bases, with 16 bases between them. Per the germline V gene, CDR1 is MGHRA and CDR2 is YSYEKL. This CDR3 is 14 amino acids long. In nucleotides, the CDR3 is TGCGCCAGCAGCCTATTTTCGGCTGCGGATGAAGCTTTCTTT. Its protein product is CASSLFSAADEAFF.

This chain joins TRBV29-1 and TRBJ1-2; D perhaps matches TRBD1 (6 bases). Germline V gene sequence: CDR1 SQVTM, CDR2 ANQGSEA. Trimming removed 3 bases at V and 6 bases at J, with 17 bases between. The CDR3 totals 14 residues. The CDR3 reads CSVDGGGQYNGYTF. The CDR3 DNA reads TGCAGCGTTGATGGCGGGGGGCAGTACAATGGCTACACCTTC.

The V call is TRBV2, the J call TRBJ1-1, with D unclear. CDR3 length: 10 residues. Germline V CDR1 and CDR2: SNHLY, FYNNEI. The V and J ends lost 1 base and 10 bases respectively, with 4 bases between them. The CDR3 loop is CASSEGRAFF. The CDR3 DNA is TGTGCCAGCAGTGAAGGGAGAGCTTTCTTT.

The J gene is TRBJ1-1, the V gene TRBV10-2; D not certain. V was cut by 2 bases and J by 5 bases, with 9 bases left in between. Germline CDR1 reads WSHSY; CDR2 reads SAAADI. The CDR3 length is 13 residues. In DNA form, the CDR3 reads TGCGCCAGCAGTGAGCCAACACCAACTGAAGCTTTCTTT. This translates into CASSEPTPTEAFF.

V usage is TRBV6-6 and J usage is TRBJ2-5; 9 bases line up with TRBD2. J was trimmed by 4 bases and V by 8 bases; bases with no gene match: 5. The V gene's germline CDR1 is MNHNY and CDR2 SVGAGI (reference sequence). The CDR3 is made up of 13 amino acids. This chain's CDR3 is CASGREGPETQYF. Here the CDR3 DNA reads TGTGCCAGCGGGCGGGAGGGCCCAGAGACCCAGTACTTC.

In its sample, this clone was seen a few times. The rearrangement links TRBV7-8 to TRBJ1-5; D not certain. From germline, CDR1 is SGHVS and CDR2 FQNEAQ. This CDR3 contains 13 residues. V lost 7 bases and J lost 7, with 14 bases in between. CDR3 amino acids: CASTFEGKQPQHF. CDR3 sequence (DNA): TGTGCCAGCACCTTCGAGGGAAAACAGCCCCAGCATTTT.

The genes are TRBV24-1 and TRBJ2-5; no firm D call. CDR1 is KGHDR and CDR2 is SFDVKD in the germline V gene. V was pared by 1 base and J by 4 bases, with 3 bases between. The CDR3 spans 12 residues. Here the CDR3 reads CATSDFRETQYF. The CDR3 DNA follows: TGTGCCACCAGTGATTTCCGAGAGACCCAGTACTTC.

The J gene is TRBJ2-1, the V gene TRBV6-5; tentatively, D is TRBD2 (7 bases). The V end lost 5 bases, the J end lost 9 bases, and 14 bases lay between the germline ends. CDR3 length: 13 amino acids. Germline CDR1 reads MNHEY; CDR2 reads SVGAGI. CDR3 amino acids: CASSRGAVREQFF. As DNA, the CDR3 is TGTGCCAGCAGTCGGGGGGCGGTTCGTGAGCAGTTCTTC.

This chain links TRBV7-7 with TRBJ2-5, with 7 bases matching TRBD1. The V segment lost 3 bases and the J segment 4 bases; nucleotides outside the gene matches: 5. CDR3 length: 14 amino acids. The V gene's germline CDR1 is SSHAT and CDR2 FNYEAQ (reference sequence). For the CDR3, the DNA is TGTGCCAGCAGCTTCGACAGGGCTGCAGAGACCCAGTACTTC. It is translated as CASSFDRAAETQYF.

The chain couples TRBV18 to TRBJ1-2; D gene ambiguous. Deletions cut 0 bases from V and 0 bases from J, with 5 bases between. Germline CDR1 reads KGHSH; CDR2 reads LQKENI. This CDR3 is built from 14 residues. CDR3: CASSPPASNYGYTF. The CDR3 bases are TGTGCCAGCTCACCACCGGCCTCTAACTATGGCTACACCTTC. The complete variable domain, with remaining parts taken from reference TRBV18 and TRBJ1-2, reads NAGVMQNPRHLVRRRGQEARLRCSPMKGHSHVYWYRQLPEEGLKFMVYLQKENIIDESGMPKERFSAEFPKEGPSILRIQQVVRGDSAAYFCASSPPASNYGYTFGSGTRLTVV.

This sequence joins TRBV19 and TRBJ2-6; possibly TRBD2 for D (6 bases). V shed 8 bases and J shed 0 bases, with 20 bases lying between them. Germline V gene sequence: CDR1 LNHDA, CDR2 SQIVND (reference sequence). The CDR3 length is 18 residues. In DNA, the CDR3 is TGTGCCAGTTCGGGACGGAGGGGCCCGTTCTCTGGGGCCAACGTCCTGACTTTC. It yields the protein CASSGRRGPFSGANVLTF.

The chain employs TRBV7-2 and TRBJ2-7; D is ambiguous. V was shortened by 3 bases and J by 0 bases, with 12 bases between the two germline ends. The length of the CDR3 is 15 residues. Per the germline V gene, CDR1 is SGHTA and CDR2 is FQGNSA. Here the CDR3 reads CASSFDMYLSYEQYF. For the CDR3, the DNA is TGTGCCAGCAGCTTCGACATGTACCTCTCCTACGAGCAGTACTTC.

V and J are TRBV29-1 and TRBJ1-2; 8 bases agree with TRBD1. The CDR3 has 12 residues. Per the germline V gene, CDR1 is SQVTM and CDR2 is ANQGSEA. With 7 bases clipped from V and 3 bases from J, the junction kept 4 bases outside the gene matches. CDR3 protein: CSASQGDYGYTF. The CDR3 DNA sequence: TGCAGCGCCTCACAGGGGGACTATGGCTACACCTTC.

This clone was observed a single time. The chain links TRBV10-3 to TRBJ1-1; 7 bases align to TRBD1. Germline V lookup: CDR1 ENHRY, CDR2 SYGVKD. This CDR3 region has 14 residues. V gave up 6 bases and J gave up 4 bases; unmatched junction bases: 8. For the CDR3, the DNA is TGTGCCATCAGAATGACCAACAGGGGCACTGAAGCTTTCTTT. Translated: CAIRMTNRGTEAFF.

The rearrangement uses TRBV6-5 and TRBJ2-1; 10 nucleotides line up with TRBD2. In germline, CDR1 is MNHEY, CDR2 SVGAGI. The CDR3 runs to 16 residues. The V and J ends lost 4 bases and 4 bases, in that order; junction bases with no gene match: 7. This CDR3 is CASSWVSGGAYNEQFF. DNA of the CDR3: TGTGCCAGCAGTTGGGTCAGCGGGGGGGCGTACAATGAGCAGTTCTTC.